This TCR beta chain was sequenced during a study of identical twins. General observations from the study: Conclusions were based on cross-sectional statistical analysis, without following the same donors.

This CDR3 comprises 14 residues. V lost 0 bases to trimming and J lost 3 bases, with 9 bases between them. Germline CDR1 is MNHEY and CDR2 is SVGEGT. Each CDR3 protein gets one entry after TCRdb re-called the 5' RACE reads with MiXCR. The repertoire holds more than 650,000 distinct CDR3 sequences, with around 6% as singletons. At least ten counts were recorded for this clonotype. The antigen is unknown. The rearrangement uses TRBV6-2 or TRBV6-3 and TRBJ2-7, with D unclear. The sequenced sample consisted of naive T cells sorted from blood. The receptor's source is a young man in good health. The CDR3 reads CASSYSELVYEQYF. DNA of the CDR3: TGTGCCAGCAGTTACTCCGAACTCGTCTACGAGCAGTACTTC.